Below, one TCR beta chain is given with its context. The data are from a study of control samples from healthy donors and cancer patients. This CDR3 spans 13 amino acids. CDR1 SGHVS and CDR2 FQNEAQ come from the germline V gene. V lost 3 bases, J lost 4 bases, and 9 bases lay in between. Repertoires were generated with immunoSEQ multiplex PCR, while TCRdb's copy carries only in-frame clones and drops some. The sample holds more than 95,000 clones, about 94% seen once. Sequenced input: blood. This sequence was found in a man between 25 and 39 years old in good health. V is TRBV7-8 and J is TRBJ1-1; weak D call: TRBD1 (6 bases). The CDR3 DNA follows: TGTGCCAGCAGCTTGAGAGGGGGCACTGAAGCTTTCTTT. Residues: CASSLRGGTEAFF.